This section outlines one T cell receptor beta chain sequence together with its context. Between the trimmed V and J ends, which lost 5 bases and 10 bases, there was a span of 15 bases. Germline V CDR1 and CDR2: MDHEN, SYDVKM. This CDR3 spans 14 amino acids. MiXCR, run by TCRdb on the 5' RACE reads, gives a single entry per CDR3 protein. The sample lists 250,000 to 350,000 distinct CDR3 sequences, about 8% seen once, with about 2.1% in the top ten. The data originate from a study of identical twins. These sequences were also reported in another study, on yellow fever vaccine responses in identical twins. This second study notes: Convergence reportedly seemed to mark part of the twins' vaccine T cell response, with personalization marking the rest.

The TCR was taken from a woman between 18 and 30 years old in good health. The source material was memory (CD45RO+) T cells sorted from blood. This chain uses TRBV28 with TRBJ1-6; tentative D call: TRBD1 (5 bases). CDR3 sequence reads: CASSRTLGESPLHF. The CDR3 DNA is TGTGCCAGCAGTCGCACGCTAGGGGAGTCACCCCTCCACTTT.